The next 3 T cell receptor beta chains were all read from a single sample in a study of CD8 T cells in seronegative destructive rheumatoid arthritis. The data were produced by immunoSEQ multiplex PCR, yet TCRdb's version contains in-frame clones alone and is incomplete. The sample shows roughly 3,700 clones, just over 70% of them seen only once. The sequenced material came from CD8+ T cells from blood. The receptors come from a woman between 50 and 70 years old with seronegative destructive rheumatoid arthritis.

The gene calls are TRBV9 and TRBJ2-1, with TRBD2 matching 10 bases. The length of the CDR3 is 16 residues. V gave up 4 bases and J gave up 9 bases; unmatched junction bases: 13. Per the germline V gene, CDR1 is SGDLS and CDR2 is YYNGEE. The CDR3 region is CASSSAGTSDGFEQFF. CDR3 DNA: TGTGCCAGCAGCTCCGCCGGGACTAGCGATGGGTTTGAGCAGTTCTTC.

This chain uses TRBV7-6 with TRBJ2-2; D may be TRBD2 (6 bases). Trimming removed 5 bases from V and 0 bases from J, with 22 bases in between. Germline V lookup: CDR1 SGHVS, CDR2 FNYEAQ. The CDR3 is 19 amino acids. CDR3 nucleotides: TGTGCCAGCAGCAATACCGCGGGGTACTCCTTCGCGAACACCGGGGAGCTGTTTTTT. Its protein is CASSNTAGYSFANTGELFF. Complete variable domain (other parts from reference TRBV7-6 and TRBJ2-2): GAGVSQSPRYKVTKRGQDVALRCDPISGHVSLYWYRQALGQGPEFLTYFNYEAQQDKSGLPNDRFSAERPEGSISTLTIQRTEQRDSAMYRCASSNTAGYSFANTGELFFGEGSRLTVL.

The chain is built from TRBV9 and TRBJ2-1; 10 nucleotides align to TRBD2. This CDR3 comprises 14 residues. Germline assignment: CDR1 SGDLS and CDR2 YYNGEE. V shed 4 bases, J shed 8 bases, and the junction held 6 bases outside the gene matches. The CDR3 region is CASSLSGGADEQFF. CDR3 bases: TGTGCCAGCAGCTTAAGCGGGGGGGCCGATGAGCAGTTCTTC.